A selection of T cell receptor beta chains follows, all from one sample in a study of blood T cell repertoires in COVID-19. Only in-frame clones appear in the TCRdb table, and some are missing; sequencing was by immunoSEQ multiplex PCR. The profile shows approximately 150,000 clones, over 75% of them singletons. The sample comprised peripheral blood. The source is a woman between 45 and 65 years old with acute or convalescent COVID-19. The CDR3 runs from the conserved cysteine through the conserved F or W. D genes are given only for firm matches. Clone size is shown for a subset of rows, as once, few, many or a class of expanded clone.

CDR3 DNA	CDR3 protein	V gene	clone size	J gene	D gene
TGTGCCAGCAGCCAAGATCACCGGGGGGTACCCTACAATGAGCAGTTCTTC	CASSQDHRGVPYNEQFF	TRBV3-1/TRBV3-2	.	TRBJ2-1	TRBD2
TGTGCCAGCAGCCTGGACAGGGAAGGGGCTAACACTGAAGCTTTCTTT	CASSLDREGANTEAFF	TRBV3-1/TRBV3-2	.	TRBJ1-1	TRBD1
TGTGCCAGCACCCCTTGGACAGGGCTTGGGGAGACCCAGTACTTC	CASTPWTGLGETQYF	TRBV6-5	.	TRBJ2-5	TRBD1
TGTGCCACCCGGGACAGGGGATCTGGAAACACCATATATTTT	CATRDRGSGNTIYF	TRBV10-3	few	TRBJ1-3	TRBD1
TGTGCCAGCAGCTCGGGACTAGCAGAAGAGACCCAGTACTTC	CASSSGLAEETQYF	TRBV7-9	few	TRBJ2-5	TRBD2
TGCGCCAGCAGCTCCCTAGGTGGAGACTATGGCTACACCTTC	CASSSLGGDYGYTF	TRBV5-1	few	TRBJ1-2	.
TGTGCCAGCAGCTTGGGGGGGATGCCCCAGCATTTT	CASSLGGMPQHF	TRBV7-2	.	TRBJ1-5	.
TGTGCCAGCAGCTCCCTGGGGCTTGGGCAGCCCCAGCATTTT	CASSSLGLGQPQHF	TRBV7-2	.	TRBJ1-5	.
TGTGCCAGCAGTTTATTGTTGGGGGGGCTAGCCAAAAACATTCAGTACTTC	CASSLLLGGLAKNIQYF	TRBV28	.	TRBJ2-4	.
TGTGCCAGCAGTATACAGGGGGCGCATTCACCCCTCCACTTT	CASSIQGAHSPLHF	TRBV6-5	once	TRBJ1-6	TRBD1
TGTGCCAGCAGTTTAGGACAGAAGGACTATGGCTACACCTTC	CASSLGQKDYGYTF	TRBV27	once	TRBJ1-2	.
TGTGCCAGCTCACTACGCCCGAGGTACAATGAGCAGTTCTTC	CASSLRPRYNEQFF	TRBV18	.	TRBJ2-1	.
TGTGCCAGTAACGCAGGGGCCTATGGCTACACCTTC	CASNAGAYGYTF	TRBV19	.	TRBJ1-2	.
TGTGCCAGCAGCCCACAGGGGGTACACACTGAAGCTTTCTTT	CASSPQGVHTEAFF	TRBV7-9	.	TRBJ1-1	TRBD1
TGTGCCAGCAGCTTAGGGCTAGCGGGGGACACAGATACGCAGTATTTT	CASSLGLAGDTDTQYF	TRBV11-3	.	TRBJ2-3	TRBD2
TGCGCCAGCAGCTTAGGAGGAACTAATGAAAAACTGTTTTTT	CASSLGGTNEKLFF	TRBV5-1	.	TRBJ1-4	.
TGTGCCAGCAGCCGACAGGCTTCGGGCAATCAGCCCCAGCATTTT	CASSRQASGNQPQHF	TRBV7-8	.	TRBJ1-5	.
TGTGCCAGCAGGATAGACAGGGGGACGGGCGGCTACACCTTC	CASRIDRGTGGYTF	TRBV2	.	TRBJ1-2	TRBD1
TGTGCCAGCAGTGATCAGGGTCCCTCTTCACCCCTCCACTTT	CASSDQGPSSPLHF	TRBV2	.	TRBJ1-6	.
TGTGCCAGTAGTACCTCCCAGAGGACTGAAGCTTTCTTT	CASSTSQRTEAFF	TRBV19	few	TRBJ1-1	.
TGTGCCAGCAGCCCTCTTACGGGGGAGGATCAGCCCCAGCATTTT	CASSPLTGEDQPQHF	TRBV7-9	.	TRBJ1-5	.
TGTGCCAGCAGCCAAGAACAGGGGTCAGCTTTCTTT	CASSQEQGSAFF	TRBV4-2	.	TRBJ1-1	TRBD1
TGTGCCAGCAGTCTGAACGGTGTGGACACTGAAGCTTTCTTT	CASSLNGVDTEAFF	TRBV27	few	TRBJ1-1	.
TGTGCCAGCAGTCCTGGACAGCAGTTATATGGCTACACCTTC	CASSPGQQLYGYTF	TRBV27	.	TRBJ1-2	.
TGTGCCAGCGCGCCAACAGGGGGTAGTAATTCACCCCTCCACTTT	CASAPTGGSNSPLHF	TRBV6-5	once	TRBJ1-6	TRBD1
TGTGCCAGCTCACCAGGGACAGGGGGTTCCTACGAGCAGTACTTC	CASSPGTGGSYEQYF	TRBV18	few	TRBJ2-7	TRBD1
TGTGCCAGCAGCTACACTATGTCCAATGAGCAGTTCTTC	CASSYTMSNEQFF	TRBV11-2	few	TRBJ2-1	.
TGTGCTAGTGGTTTGGGTTCCGTGACGGGAACCACCGGGGAGCTGTTTTTT	CASGLGSVTGTTGELFF	TRBV12-5	.	TRBJ2-2	.
TGTGCCAGCAGCCAAGATTTGATCAGGGGTGGAACTAATGAAAAACTGTTTTTT	CASSQDLIRGGTNEKLFF	TRBV4-2	.	TRBJ1-4	.
TGTGCCAGTAGTACCGGGGGGGAAGTCTGGTTTGGCTACACCTTC	CASSTGGEVWFGYTF	TRBV19	many	TRBJ1-2	.
TGTGCCAGCCGGACAGAGTACAGTCAGCCCCAGCATTTT	CASRTEYSQPQHF	TRBV28	.	TRBJ1-5	.
TGTGCCAGCAACCCACAGCCCGACACTGAAGCTTTCTTT	CASNPQPDTEAFF	TRBV2	.	TRBJ1-1	.
TGTGCCAGCAGCCCCGGGGGGTATCTGACTGAAGCTTTCTTT	CASSPGGYLTEAFF	TRBV6-5	.	TRBJ1-1	.
TGTGCCAGCTCACCGTCGGGAGGTGGGACTGAAGCTTTCTTT	CASSPSGGGTEAFF	TRBV18	.	TRBJ1-1	.
TGTGCCAGCAGTATTGGACTAGCGGTTTACAATGAGCAGTTCTTC	CASSIGLAVYNEQFF	TRBV6-2/TRBV6-3	few	TRBJ2-1	TRBD2
TGTGCCAGCAGTCGTGGGGGCTCCGGGGAGCTGTTTTTT	CASSRGGSGELFF	TRBV11-1	many	TRBJ2-2	.
TGTGCCATCAGTGAATCACAAGTCTCCTACAATGAGCAGTTCTTC	CAISESQVSYNEQFF	TRBV10-3	.	TRBJ2-1	.
TGTGCCAGCAGCCAAGGCGTGAACACTGAAGCTTTCTTT	CASSQGVNTEAFF	TRBV14	.	TRBJ1-1	.
TGTGCCACCTCTCGGACAGGGGTAAATGGCTACACCTTC	CATSRTGVNGYTF	TRBV24-1	.	TRBJ1-2	TRBD1
TGCGCCAGCAGGGCGGGGGGGCGCACCGGGGAGCTGTTTTTT	CASRAGGRTGELFF	TRBV5-1	.	TRBJ2-2	TRBD2
TGTGCCAGCAGTTTGGGGGACACCTATGGCTACACCTTC	CASSLGDTYGYTF	TRBV12-3/TRBV12-4	.	TRBJ1-2	.
TGCGCCAGCAGCCAAGAGGACAGGGCGGGTGGCTACACCTTC	CASSQEDRAGGYTF	TRBV4-3	.	TRBJ1-2	TRBD1